One T cell receptor (beta chain) is described in this entry. Looked up from germline, CDR1 is SGHRS and CDR2 is YFSETQ. J lost 0 bases, V lost 5 bases, and 5 bases had no gene match. CDR3 length: 15 amino acids. This sample was taken from a study of blood T cell repertoires in COVID-19. Clones were read by immunoSEQ multiplex PCR, and TCRdb kept only the in-frame ones, dropping some. The sample holds 250,000 to 300,000 clones, about 70% seen once. The clonotype comes from a woman older than 75 with acute or convalescent COVID-19. The source material was peripheral blood. This chain joins TRBV5-1 and TRBJ2-1; 7 positions agree with TRBD1. CDR3: CASRPQGSSYNEQFF. The CDR3 DNA reads TGCGCCAGCAGGCCACAGGGGAGCTCCTACAATGAGCAGTTCTTC.